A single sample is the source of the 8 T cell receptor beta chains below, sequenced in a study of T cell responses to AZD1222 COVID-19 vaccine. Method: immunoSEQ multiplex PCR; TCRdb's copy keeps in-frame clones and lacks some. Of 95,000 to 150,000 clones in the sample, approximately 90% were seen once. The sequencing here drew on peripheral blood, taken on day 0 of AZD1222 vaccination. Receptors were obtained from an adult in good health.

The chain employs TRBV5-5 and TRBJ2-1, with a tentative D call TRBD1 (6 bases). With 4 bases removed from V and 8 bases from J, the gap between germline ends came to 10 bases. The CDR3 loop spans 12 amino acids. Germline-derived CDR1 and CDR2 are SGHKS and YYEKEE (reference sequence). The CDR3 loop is CASSRTEHEQFF. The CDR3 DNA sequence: TGTGCCAGCAGCAGGACAGAGCATGAGCAGTTCTTC.

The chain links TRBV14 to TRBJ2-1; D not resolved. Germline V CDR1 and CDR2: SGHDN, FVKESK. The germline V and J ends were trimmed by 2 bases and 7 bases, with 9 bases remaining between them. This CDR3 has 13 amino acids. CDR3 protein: CASSQNRLNEQFF. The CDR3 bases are TGTGCCAGCAGCCAAAATAGGTTAAATGAGCAGTTCTTC.

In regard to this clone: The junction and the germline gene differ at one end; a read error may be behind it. The CDR3 DNA reads TGTGCTAGCAGCTTAGGCCATAGCGGGGGGGCTGGGGAGACCCAGTACTTC. This translates into CASSLGHSGGAGETQYF. The J gene is TRBJ2-5, the V gene TRBV7-7; the match to TRBD2 covers 11 bases. CDR1 and CDR2 (germline): SSHAT, FNYEAQ (reference sequence). The CDR3 sequence is 17 residues long.

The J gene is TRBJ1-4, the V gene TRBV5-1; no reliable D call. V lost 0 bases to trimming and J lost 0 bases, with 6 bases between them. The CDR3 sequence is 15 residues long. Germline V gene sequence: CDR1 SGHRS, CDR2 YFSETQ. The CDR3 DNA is TGCGCCAGCAGCTTGGACAGTGCAACTAATGAAAAACTGTTTTTT. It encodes CASSLDSATNEKLFF. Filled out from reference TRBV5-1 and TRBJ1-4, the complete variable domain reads KAGVTQTPRYLIKTRGQQVTLSCSPISGHRSVSWYQQTPGQGLQFLFEYFSETQRNKGNFPGRFSGRQFSNSRSEMNVSTLELGDSALYLCASSLDSATNEKLFFGSGTQLSVL.

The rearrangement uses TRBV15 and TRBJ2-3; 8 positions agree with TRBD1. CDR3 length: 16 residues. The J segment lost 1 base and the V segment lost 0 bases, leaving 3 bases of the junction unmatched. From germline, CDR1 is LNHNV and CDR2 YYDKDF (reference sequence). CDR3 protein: CATSRDPGQGTDTQYF. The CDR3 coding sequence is TGTGCCACCAGCAGAGATCCGGGACAGGGCACAGATACGCAGTATTTT.

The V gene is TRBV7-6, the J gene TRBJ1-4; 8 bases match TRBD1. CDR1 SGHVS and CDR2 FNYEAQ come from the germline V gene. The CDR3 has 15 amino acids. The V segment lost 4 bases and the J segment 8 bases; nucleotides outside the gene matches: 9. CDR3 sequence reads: CASSSTGTGGEKLFF. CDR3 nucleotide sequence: TGTGCCAGCAGCTCTACCGGGACAGGAGGGGAAAAACTGTTTTTT.

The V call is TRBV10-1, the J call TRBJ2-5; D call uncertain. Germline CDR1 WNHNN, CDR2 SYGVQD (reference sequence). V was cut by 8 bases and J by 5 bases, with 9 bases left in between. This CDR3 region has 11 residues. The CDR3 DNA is TGCGCCAGCGGGAATTATGAGACCCAGTACTTC. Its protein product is CASGNYETQYF.

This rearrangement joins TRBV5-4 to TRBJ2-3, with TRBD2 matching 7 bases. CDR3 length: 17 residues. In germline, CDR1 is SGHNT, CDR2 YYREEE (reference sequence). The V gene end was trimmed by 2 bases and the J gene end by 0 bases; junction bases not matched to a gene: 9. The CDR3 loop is CASSLPHLSGSTDTQYF. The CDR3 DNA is TGTGCCAGCAGCTTACCCCACCTTAGCGGGAGCACAGATACGCAGTATTTT. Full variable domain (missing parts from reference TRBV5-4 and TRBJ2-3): ETGVTQSPTHLIKTRGQQVTLRCSSQSGHNTVSWYQQALGQGPQFIFQYYREEENGRGNFPPRFSGLQFPNYSSELNVNALELDDSALYLCASSLPHLSGSTDTQYFGPGTRLTVL.